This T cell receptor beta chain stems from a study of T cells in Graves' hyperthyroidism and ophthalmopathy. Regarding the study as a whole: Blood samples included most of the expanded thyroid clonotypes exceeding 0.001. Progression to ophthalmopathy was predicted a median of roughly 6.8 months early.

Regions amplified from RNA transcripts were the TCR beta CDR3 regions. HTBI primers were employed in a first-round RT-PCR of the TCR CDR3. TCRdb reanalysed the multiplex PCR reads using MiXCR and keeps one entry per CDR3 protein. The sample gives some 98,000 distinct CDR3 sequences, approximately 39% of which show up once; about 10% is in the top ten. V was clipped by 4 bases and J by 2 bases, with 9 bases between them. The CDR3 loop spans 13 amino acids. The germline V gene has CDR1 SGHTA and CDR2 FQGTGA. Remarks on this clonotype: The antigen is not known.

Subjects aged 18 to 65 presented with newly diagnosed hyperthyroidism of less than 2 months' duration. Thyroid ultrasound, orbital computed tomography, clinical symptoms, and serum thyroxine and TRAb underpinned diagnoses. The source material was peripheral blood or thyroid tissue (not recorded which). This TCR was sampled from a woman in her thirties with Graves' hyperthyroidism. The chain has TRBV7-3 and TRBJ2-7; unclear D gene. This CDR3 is CASSCHVAYEQYF. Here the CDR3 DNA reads TGTGCCAGCAGCTGCCACGTGGCCTACGAGCAGTACTTC.